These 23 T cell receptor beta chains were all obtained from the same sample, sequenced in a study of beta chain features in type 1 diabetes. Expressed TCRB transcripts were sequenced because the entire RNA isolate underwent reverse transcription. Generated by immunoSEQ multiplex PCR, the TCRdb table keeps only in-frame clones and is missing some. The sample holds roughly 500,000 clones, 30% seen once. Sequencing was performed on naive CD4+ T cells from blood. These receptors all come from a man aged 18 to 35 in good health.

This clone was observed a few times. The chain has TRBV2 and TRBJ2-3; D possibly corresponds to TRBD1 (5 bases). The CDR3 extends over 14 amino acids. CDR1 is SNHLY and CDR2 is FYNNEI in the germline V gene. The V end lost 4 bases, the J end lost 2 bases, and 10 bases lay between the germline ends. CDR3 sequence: CASSVQVSTDTQYF. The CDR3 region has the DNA TGTGCCAGCAGTGTACAGGTATCCACAGATACGCAGTATTTT.

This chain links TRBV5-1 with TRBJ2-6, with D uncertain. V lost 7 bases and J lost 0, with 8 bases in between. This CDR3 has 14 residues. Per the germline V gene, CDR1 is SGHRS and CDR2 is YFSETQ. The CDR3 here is CASQQLSGANVLTF. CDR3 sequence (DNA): TGCGCCAGCCAGCAACTCTCTGGGGCCAACGTCCTGACTTTC.

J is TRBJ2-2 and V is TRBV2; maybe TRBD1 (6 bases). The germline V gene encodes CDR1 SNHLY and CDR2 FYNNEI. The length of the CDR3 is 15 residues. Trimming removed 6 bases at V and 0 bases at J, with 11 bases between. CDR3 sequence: CASRGHQSNTGELFF. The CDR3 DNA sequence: TGTGCCAGCAGGGGACATCAGTCGAACACCGGGGAGCTGTTTTTT.

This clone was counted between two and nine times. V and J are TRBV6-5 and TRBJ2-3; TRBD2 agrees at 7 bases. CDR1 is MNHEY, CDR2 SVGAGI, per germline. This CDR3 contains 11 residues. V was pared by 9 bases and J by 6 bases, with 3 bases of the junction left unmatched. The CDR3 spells CASSGSDTQYF. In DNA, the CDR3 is TGTGCCAGTAGCGGGTCGGATACGCAGTATTTT.

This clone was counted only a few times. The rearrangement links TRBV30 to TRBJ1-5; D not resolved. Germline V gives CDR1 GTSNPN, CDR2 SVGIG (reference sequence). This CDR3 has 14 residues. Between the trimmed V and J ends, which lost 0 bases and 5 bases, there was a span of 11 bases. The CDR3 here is CAWSVGWGDQPQHF. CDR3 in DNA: TGTGCCTGGAGTGTGGGGTGGGGAGATCAGCCCCAGCATTTT.

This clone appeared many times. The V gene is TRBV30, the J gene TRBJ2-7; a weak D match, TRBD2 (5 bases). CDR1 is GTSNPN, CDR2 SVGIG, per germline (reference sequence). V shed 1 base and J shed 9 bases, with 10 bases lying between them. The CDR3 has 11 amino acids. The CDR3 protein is CAWSDTLVQYF. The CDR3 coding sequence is TGTGCCTGGAGTGACACACTAGTGCAGTACTTC.

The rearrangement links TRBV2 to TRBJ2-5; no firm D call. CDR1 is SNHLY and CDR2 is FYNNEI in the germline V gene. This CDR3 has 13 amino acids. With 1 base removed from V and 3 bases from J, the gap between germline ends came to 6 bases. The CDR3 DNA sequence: TGTGCCAGCAGTGAAGTAGAAGAAGAGACCCAGTACTTC. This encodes CASSEVEEETQYF.

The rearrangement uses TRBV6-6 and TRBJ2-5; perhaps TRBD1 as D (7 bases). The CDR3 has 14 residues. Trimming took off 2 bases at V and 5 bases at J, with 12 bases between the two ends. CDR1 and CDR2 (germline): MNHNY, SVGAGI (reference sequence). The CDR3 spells CASSYRGGGETQYF. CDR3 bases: TGTGCCAGCAGTTACCGAGGAGGGGGCGAGACCCAGTACTTC.

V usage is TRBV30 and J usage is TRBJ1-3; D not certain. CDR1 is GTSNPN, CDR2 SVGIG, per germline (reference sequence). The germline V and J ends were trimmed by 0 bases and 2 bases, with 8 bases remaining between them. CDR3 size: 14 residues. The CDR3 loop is CAWSVTTAGNTIYF. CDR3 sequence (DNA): TGTGCCTGGAGTGTGACCACAGCTGGAAACACCATATATTTT. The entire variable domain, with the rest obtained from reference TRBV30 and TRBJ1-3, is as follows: SQTIHQWPATLVQPVGSPLSLECTVEGTSNPNLYWYRQAAGRGLQLLFYSVGIGQISSEVPQNLSASRPQDRQFILSSKKLLLSDSGFYLCAWSVTTAGNTIYFGEGSWLTVV.

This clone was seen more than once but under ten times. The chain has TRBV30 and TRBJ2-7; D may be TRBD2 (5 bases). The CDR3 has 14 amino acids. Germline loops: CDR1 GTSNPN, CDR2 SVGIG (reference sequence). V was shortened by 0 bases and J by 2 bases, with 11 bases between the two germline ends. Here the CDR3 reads CAWSVRVATYEQYF. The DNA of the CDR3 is TGTGCCTGGAGTGTAAGGGTAGCGACCTACGAGCAGTACTTC.

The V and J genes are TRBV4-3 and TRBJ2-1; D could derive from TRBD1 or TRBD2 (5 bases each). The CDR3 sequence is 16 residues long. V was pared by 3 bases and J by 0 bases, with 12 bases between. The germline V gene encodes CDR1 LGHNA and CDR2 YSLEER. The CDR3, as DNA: TGCGCCAGCAGCCAGGAACGGGACCACTCCTACAATGAGCAGTTCTTC. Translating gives CASSQERDHSYNEQFF.

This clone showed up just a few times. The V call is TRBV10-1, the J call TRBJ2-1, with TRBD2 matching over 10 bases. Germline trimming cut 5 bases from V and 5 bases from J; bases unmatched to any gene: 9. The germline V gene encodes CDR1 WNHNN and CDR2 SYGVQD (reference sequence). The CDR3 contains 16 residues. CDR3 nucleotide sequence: TGCGCCAGCAGTTTAGCGGGAGGTTTCGGCCACAATGAGCAGTTCTTC. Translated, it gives CASSLAGGFGHNEQFF.

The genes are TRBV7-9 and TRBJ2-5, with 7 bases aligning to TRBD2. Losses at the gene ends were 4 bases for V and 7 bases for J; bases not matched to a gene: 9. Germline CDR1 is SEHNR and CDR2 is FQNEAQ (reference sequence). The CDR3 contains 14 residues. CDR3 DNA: TGTGCCAGCAGCTATCCGGGACTACCAGGGACCCAGTACTTC. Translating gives CASSYPGLPGTQYF.

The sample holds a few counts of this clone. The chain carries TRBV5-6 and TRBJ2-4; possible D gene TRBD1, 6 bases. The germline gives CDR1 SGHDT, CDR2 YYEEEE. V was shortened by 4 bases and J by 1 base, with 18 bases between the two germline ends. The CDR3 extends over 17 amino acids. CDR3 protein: CASSRVGDTWAKNIQYF. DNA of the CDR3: TGTGCCAGCAGCCGGGTGGGGGACACCTGGGCCAAAAACATTCAGTACTTC. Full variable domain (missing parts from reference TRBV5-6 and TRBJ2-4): DAGVTQSPTHLIKTRGQQVTLRCSPKSGHDTVSWYQQALGQGPQFIFQYYEEEERQRGNFPDRFSGHQFPNYSSELNVNALLLGDSALYLCASSRVGDTWAKNIQYFGAGTRLSVL.

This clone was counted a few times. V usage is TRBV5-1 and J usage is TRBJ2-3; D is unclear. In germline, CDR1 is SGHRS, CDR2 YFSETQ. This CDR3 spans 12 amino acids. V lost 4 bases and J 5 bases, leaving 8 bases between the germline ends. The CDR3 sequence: CASSPNRDTQYF. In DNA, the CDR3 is TGCGCCAGCAGCCCCAACCGAGATACGCAGTATTTT.

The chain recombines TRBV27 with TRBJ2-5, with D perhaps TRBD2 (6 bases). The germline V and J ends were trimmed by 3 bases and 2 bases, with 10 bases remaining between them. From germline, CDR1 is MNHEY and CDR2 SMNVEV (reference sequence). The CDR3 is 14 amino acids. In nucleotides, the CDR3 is TGTGCCAGCAGTTTGCTAGCGAGTCAAGAGACCCAGTACTTC. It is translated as CASSLLASQETQYF.

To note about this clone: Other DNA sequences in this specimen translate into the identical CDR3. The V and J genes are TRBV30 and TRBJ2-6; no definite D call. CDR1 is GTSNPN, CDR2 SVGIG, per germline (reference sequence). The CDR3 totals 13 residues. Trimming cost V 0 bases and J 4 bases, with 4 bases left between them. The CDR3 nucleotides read TGTGCCTGGAGTGTAGCAGGGGCCAACGTCCTGACTTTC. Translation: CAWSVAGANVLTF. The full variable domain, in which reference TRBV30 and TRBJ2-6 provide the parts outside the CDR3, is SQTIHQWPATLVQPVGSPLSLECTVEGTSNPNLYWYRQAAGRGLQLLFYSVGIGQISSEVPQNLSASRPQDRQFILSSKKLLLSDSGFYLCAWSVAGANVLTFGAGSRLTVL.

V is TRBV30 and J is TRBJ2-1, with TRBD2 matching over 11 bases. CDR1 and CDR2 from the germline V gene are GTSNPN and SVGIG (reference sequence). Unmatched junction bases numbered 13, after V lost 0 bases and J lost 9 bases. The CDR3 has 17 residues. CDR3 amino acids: CAWSVSLLAGASSEQFF. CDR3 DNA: TGTGCCTGGAGTGTTTCCTTACTAGCGGGAGCTTCTAGTGAGCAGTTCTTC.

The CDR3 sequence is CASSIRLAGVDHNEQFF. CDR3 coding DNA: TGTGCCAGCAGCATCCGACTAGCGGGAGTAGACCACAATGAGCAGTTCTTC. The V and J genes are TRBV9 and TRBJ2-1; TRBD2 agrees at 12 bases. The CDR3 is made up of 17 amino acids. Germline V gives CDR1 SGDLS, CDR2 YYNGEE. Trimming removed 4 bases from V and 5 bases from J; junction bases left unmatched: 10. The full variable domain, in which reference TRBV9 and TRBJ2-1 provide the parts outside the CDR3, is DSGVTQTPKHLITATGQRVTLRCSPRSGDLSVYWYQQSLDQGLQFLIQYYNGEERAKGNILERFSAQQFPDLHSELNLSSLELGDSALYFCASSIRLAGVDHNEQFFGPGTRLTVL.

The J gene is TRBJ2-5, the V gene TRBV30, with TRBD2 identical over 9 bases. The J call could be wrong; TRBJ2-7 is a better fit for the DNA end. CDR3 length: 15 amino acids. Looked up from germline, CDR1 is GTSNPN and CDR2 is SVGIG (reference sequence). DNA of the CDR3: TGTGCCTGGCCAGGACTAGCGAAAACCTACTACGAGCAGTACTTC. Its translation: CAWPGLAKTYYEQYF.

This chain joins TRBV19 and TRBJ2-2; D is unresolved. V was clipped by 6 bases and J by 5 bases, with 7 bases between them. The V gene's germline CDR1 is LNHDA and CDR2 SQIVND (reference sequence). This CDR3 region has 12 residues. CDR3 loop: CASRSWTGELFF. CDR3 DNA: TGTGCCAGTAGGTCGTGGACCGGGGAGCTGTTTTTT.

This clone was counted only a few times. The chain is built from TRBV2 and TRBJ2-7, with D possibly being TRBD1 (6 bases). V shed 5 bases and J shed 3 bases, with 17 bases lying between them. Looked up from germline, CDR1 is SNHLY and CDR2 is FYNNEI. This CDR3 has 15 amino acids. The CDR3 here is CASSPDSQGYYEQYF. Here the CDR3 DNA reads TGTGCCAGCAGTCCCGATTCCCAGGGGTACTACGAGCAGTACTTC.

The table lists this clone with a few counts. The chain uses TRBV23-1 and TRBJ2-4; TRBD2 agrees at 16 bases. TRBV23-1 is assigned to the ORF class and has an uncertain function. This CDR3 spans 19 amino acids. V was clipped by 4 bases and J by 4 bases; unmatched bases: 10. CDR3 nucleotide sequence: TGCGCCAGCAGTCGATCGGGACTAGCGGGAGGGCCGGGTAAAAACATTCAGTACTTC. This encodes CASSRSGLAGGPGKNIQYF.